A single sample is the source of the 23 T cell receptor beta chains below, sequenced in a study of monozygotic twins with inflammatory bowel disease. TCRdb processed the 5' RACE reads again and assigns one entry to each CDR3 protein, with no DNA. The sample holds 170,000 or so distinct CDR3 sequences. Material for sequencing was blood. These receptors all come from a human donor with ulcerative colitis or Crohn's disease, or a healthy co-twin of an affected twin (not recorded which).

This chain joins TRBV11-2 and TRBJ2-3; TCRdb's D gene call, TRBD1, goes unchecked for lack of DNA. This CDR3 contains 16 residues. CDR1 SGHAT and CDR2 FQNNGV come from the germline V gene. CDR3 loop: CASSLLSQRGTDTQYF.

The V call is TRBV10-3, the J call TRBJ2-4. This CDR3 spans 14 amino acids. CDR1 and CDR2 from the germline V gene are ENHRY and SYGVKD. CDR3 protein: CAIREDTAKNIQYF.

The CDR3 region is CASGGGDRELFF. The genes are TRBV7-2 and TRBJ2-2; the TRBD1 assignment by TCRdb is unverifiable without DNA. Germline V CDR1 and CDR2: SGHTA, FQGNSA. The CDR3 sequence is 12 residues long.

J is TRBJ2-2 and V is TRBV29-1; TCRdb outputs TRBD1, but without DNA this stays unchecked. This CDR3 region has 14 residues. Looked up from germline, CDR1 is SQVTM and CDR2 is ANQGSEA. CDR3 sequence reads: CSVVDRGGTGELFF.

This chain uses TRBV18 with TRBJ2-1; TCRdb picks TRBD2, but there is no DNA to check that call. Germline CDR1 KGHSH, CDR2 LQKENI. This CDR3 is built from 16 residues. The chain's CDR3 is CASSSASGERYNEQFF.

This chain links TRBV5-4 with TRBJ2-1; TCRdb calls TRBD2, which cannot be checked without DNA. The CDR3 sequence is 14 residues long. Per the germline V gene, CDR1 is SGHNT and CDR2 is YYREEE (reference sequence). This chain's CDR3 is CASSAAGTSGRTFF.

The gene calls are TRBV5-5 and TRBJ1-4. Per the germline V gene, CDR1 is SGHKS and CDR2 is YYEKEE (reference sequence). This CDR3 region has 13 residues. CDR3 loop: CASRNTANEKLFF.

This rearrangement joins TRBV10-3 to TRBJ2-7; no DNA is available, so the TRBD2 call from TCRdb remains unchecked. From germline, CDR1 is ENHRY and CDR2 SYGVKD. CDR3 length: 15 amino acids. The CDR3 region is CAISVGGEGPNEQYF.

The CDR3 loop reads CASSARDRGSEAFF. This sequence joins TRBV3-1 and TRBJ1-1; TCRdb selects TRBD1, and the lack of DNA leaves this call unchecked. Per the germline V gene, CDR1 is LGHDT and CDR2 is YNNKEL (reference sequence). The CDR3 is 14 residues long.

The rearrangement uses TRBV5-5 and TRBJ1-4; TCRdb selects TRBD1, and the lack of DNA leaves this call unchecked. The CDR3 extends over 18 amino acids. Germline CDR1 is SGHKS and CDR2 is YYEKEE (reference sequence). This CDR3 reads CASSPLWRRGATNEKLFF.

The chain links TRBV5-1 to TRBJ1-1; TCRdb's D call, TRBD1, is unchecked because there is no DNA. The V gene's germline CDR1 is SGHRS and CDR2 YFSETQ. This CDR3 is 15 amino acids long. CDR3 sequence: CASSSTGGMNTEAFF.

The gene calls are TRBV18 and TRBJ1-1; TCRdb picks TRBD1, but there is no DNA to check that call. The CDR3 totals 15 residues. Per the germline V gene, CDR1 is KGHSH and CDR2 is LQKENI. CDR3: CASTEQGVSNTEAFF.

CDR3 in amino acids: CASSPLPQATQETQYF. The rearrangement joins TRBV18 to TRBJ2-5; checking the TCRdb D call of TRBD1 is not possible without DNA. The germline CDR1 and CDR2 sequences are KGHSH and LQKENI. The CDR3 is 16 residues long. The full variable domain, rest sourced from reference TRBV18 and TRBJ2-5, is NAGVMQNPRHLVRRRGQEARLRCSPMKGHSHVYWYRQLPEEGLKFMVYLQKENIIDESGMPKERFSAEFPKEGPSILRIQQVVRGDSAAYFCASSPLPQATQETQYFGPGTRLLVL.

V is TRBV7-8 and J is TRBJ2-3. Germline V gives CDR1 SGHVS, CDR2 FQNEAQ. This CDR3 comprises 13 residues. CDR3 region: CASSLAMAVAQYF.

The rearrangement links TRBV5-1 to TRBJ1-1; TCRdb selects TRBD1, and the lack of DNA leaves this call unchecked. The CDR3 spans 13 residues. In germline, CDR1 is SGHRS, CDR2 YFSETQ. The CDR3 spells CASSRNPGAEAFF.

V is TRBV7-9 and J is TRBJ2-3; TCRdb's assignment of TRBD2 cannot be checked, as there is no DNA. Germline values: CDR1 SEHNR, CDR2 FQNEAQ (reference sequence). The CDR3 totals 15 residues. The CDR3 here is CASRYQRGNTDTQYF.

The chain links TRBV2 to TRBJ2-6; the TCRdb call, TRBD1, lacks DNA for checking. This CDR3 has 16 residues. The germline gives CDR1 SNHLY, CDR2 FYNNEI. The CDR3 is CASSQGRKSGANVLTF.

V is TRBV29-1 and J is TRBJ2-2. Germline CDR1 is SQVTM and CDR2 is ANQGSEA. CDR3 length: 14 amino acids. The CDR3 reads CSVGGGWGTGELFF.

CDR3 protein: CAISEGQTSNTEAFF. The chain combines TRBV10-3 with TRBJ1-1; the D call from TCRdb, TRBD1, cannot be confirmed without DNA. This CDR3 comprises 15 residues. The germline V gene encodes CDR1 ENHRY and CDR2 SYGVKD.

This chain links TRBV7-2 with TRBJ2-7; the TCRdb D gene call, TRBD2, has no DNA to confirm it. Germline V gene lookup returns CDR1 SGHTA and CDR2 FQGNSA. The CDR3 is 14 amino acids. The CDR3 loop reads CASSAGDSAYEQYF.

This chain connects TRBV7-2 to TRBJ2-3. Germline CDR1 SGHTA, CDR2 FQGNSA. The CDR3 has 12 amino acids. The CDR3 loop is CASSPYTDTQYF.

The chain couples TRBV18 to TRBJ1-6. Germline V gene data show CDR1 as KGHSH and CDR2 as LQKENI. CDR3 length: 15 residues. The CDR3 loop is CASSPQDRDNSPLHF.

The gene calls are TRBV12-3 or TRBV12-4 and TRBJ2-1; the D gene TCRdb calls, TRBD1, cannot be checked with no DNA. The CDR3 extends over 14 amino acids. Here the CDR3 reads CASSLARQYNEQFF.